This TCR beta chain was obtained from a study of blood T cell repertoires in COVID-19. Study in general: The origin of the acute and convalescent COVID-19 samples was the United States, Italy and Spain. T cells, B-cell-depleted T cells, or PBMCs provided the cDNA or gDNA that served as material.

Original processing methods: Reference gene primer amplification yielded estimated nucleated cell counts. Assay used: immunoSEQ multiplex PCR; TCRdb lists only in-frame clones, some missing. V and J calls and clone size follow that table, whereas D and trimming were derived from the DNA. The repertoire includes 250,000 to 350,000 clones, about 91% of them detected once, and 6.9% sits in the top ten. The CDR3 runs to 13 residues. Per germline, CDR1 MGHRA and CDR2 YSYEKL. V dropped 0 bases and J dropped 10 bases, with 10 bases sitting between them. The receptor's source is a woman aged 25 to 45 who had recovered from COVID-19. The sequenced material came from peripheral blood. This chain joins TRBV4-1 and TRBJ2-1; D is ambiguous. The CDR3 DNA reads TGCGCCAGCAGCCAAGATCAGGTTTGGGAGCAGTTCTTC. This codes for CASSQDQVWEQFF.